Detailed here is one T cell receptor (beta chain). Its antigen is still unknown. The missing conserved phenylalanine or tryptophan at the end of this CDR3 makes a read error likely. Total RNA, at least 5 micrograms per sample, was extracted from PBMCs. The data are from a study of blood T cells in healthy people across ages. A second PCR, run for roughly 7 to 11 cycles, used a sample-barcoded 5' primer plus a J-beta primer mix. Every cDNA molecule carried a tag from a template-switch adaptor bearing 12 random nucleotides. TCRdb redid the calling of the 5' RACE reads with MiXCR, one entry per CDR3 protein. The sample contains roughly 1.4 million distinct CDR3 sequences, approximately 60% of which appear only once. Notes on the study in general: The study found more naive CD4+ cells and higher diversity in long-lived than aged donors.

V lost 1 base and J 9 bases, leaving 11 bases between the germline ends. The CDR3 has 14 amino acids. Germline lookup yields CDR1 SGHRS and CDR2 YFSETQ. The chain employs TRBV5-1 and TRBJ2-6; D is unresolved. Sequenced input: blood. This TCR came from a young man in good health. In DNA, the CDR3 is TGCGCCAGCAGCTTGACAGATAGAGTCAACGTCCTGACTATC. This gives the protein CASSLTDRVNVLTI.